Presented here are 10 T cell receptor beta chains from one specimen sequenced in a study of cytomegalovirus exposure and HLA in healthy donors. Primers: 60 Vbeta forward and 13 Jbeta reverse. TCRdb keeps only in-frame clones here, not all; method: immunoSEQ multiplex PCR. The table includes under 200,000 clones, 80% to 90% detected once. Sequenced sample: PBMCs. The receptors come from a woman under 40 in good health and CMV-seronegative.

J is TRBJ2-3 and V is TRBV9, with 9 bases identical to TRBD1. J lost 1 base, V lost 4 bases, and 10 bases had no gene match. The V gene's germline CDR1 is SGDLS and CDR2 YYNGEE. The CDR3 runs to 17 residues. The CDR3 region is CASSPGQGNRGTDTQYF. As DNA, the CDR3 is TGTGCCAGCAGCCCGGGACAGGGTAATCGTGGCACAGATACGCAGTATTTT.

This chain joins TRBV10-3 and TRBJ2-3; 8 bases are shared with TRBD2. The CDR3 runs to 16 residues. Germline lookup yields CDR1 ENHRY and CDR2 SYGVKD. The V and J ends lost 2 bases and 1 base, in that order; junction bases with no gene match: 5. The CDR3 here is CAISESGGRRTDTQYF. The CDR3 DNA is TGTGCCATCAGTGAGAGCGGGGGCAGGCGCACAGATACGCAGTATTTT.

Points on this clone: Other DNA sequences in this specimen translate into the identical CDR3. The chain combines TRBV28 with TRBJ2-7; D not resolved. Germline V lookup: CDR1 MDHEN, CDR2 SYDVKM. This CDR3 has 13 residues. Trimming pared 5 bases from V and 0 bases from J, leaving 8 bases between. CDR3 sequence reads: CASSPGSSYEQYF. The CDR3 coding sequence is TGTGCCAGCAGTCCAGGTAGCTCCTACGAGCAGTACTTC.

This clone came up once. The genes are TRBV11-2 and TRBJ1-4; D unclear. CDR1 and CDR2 from the germline V gene are SGHAT and FQNNGV. V lost 0 bases, J lost 8 bases, and 7 bases lay in between. This CDR3 is 13 amino acids long. CDR3 nucleotide sequence: TGTGCCAGCAGCTTAGATCGGGAGGAAAAACTGTTTTTT. Amino acids: CASSLDREEKLFF.

The CDR3 nucleotides are TGTGCCAGCAGTAGACTAGATTCCTACGAGCAGTACTTC. Translation gives CASSRLDSYEQYF. The chain uses TRBV27 and TRBJ2-7; D is perhaps TRBD2 (6 bases). Trimming shortened V by 5 bases and J by 1 base, and 9 bases separated the two germline ends. Per germline, CDR1 MNHEY and CDR2 SMNVEV (reference sequence). The CDR3 is made up of 13 amino acids.

J is TRBJ2-7 and V is TRBV5-1, with D possibly TRBD2 on 6 matching bases. CDR3 length: 15 amino acids. CDR1 and CDR2 (germline): SGHRS, YFSETQ. V lost 0 bases to trimming and J lost 6 bases, with 16 bases between them. The CDR3 sequence is CASSLEGTQWGEQYF. Written as DNA, the CDR3 is TGCGCCAGCAGCTTGGAGGGGACTCAATGGGGCGAGCAGTACTTC.

The chain combines TRBV2 with TRBJ2-5; possible D gene TRBD1, 6 bases. The V end was cut by 4 bases, the J end by 5 bases, with 8 bases between. This CDR3 comprises 12 residues. Germline V gene sequence: CDR1 SNHLY, CDR2 FYNNEI. Here the CDR3 reads CASSGGPETQYF. CDR3 DNA sequence: TGTGCCAGCAGTGGGGGGCCCGAGACCCAGTACTTC.

The rearrangement uses TRBV4-1 and TRBJ1-5; 8 nucleotides match TRBD1. The germline CDR1 and CDR2 sequences are MGHRA and YSYEKL. This CDR3 has 17 amino acids. V dropped 5 bases and J dropped 2; count of bases not matched to a gene: 11. The CDR3 DNA is TGCGCCAGCAGCTTGTCCGGGACAGGCCGAGGCAATCAGCCCCAGCATTTT. It yields the protein CASSLSGTGRGNQPQHF.

This chain connects TRBV15 to TRBJ2-5; 12 bases are a match to TRBD2. The CDR3 loop spans 18 amino acids. CDR1 and CDR2 (germline): LNHNV, YYDKDF (reference sequence). The V gene end was trimmed by 1 base and the J gene end by 5 bases; junction bases not matched to a gene: 11. The CDR3 spells CATSRVTSLAGGWETQYF. In DNA form, the CDR3 reads TGTGCCACCAGCAGAGTGACCTCACTAGCGGGAGGATGGGAGACCCAGTACTTC. Filled out from reference TRBV15 and TRBJ2-5, the complete variable domain reads DAMVIQNPRYQVTQFGKPVTLSCSQTLNHNVMYWYQQKSSQAPKLLFHYYDKDFNNEADTPDNFQSRRPNTSFCFLDIRSPGLGDTAMYLCATSRVTSLAGGWETQYFGPGTRLLVL.

CDR3 nucleotide sequence: TGTGCCAGCAGCTCCAACAGGAACACCGGGGAGCTGTTTTTT. It encodes CASSSNRNTGELFF. V usage is TRBV11-3 and J usage is TRBJ2-2; D uncertain. CDR1 is SGHNT, CDR2 YENEEA, per germline. The germline V and J ends were trimmed by 4 bases and 1 base, with 7 bases remaining between them. This CDR3 has 14 amino acids.